This T cell receptor beta chain was sequenced for a study of OX40 agonist ivuxolimab in advanced cancers. Study context: At roughly 83% male, the cohort had a mean age of approximately 60 years, ranging from roughly 20 to 90.

Study results and caveats: CD4+ and CD8+ T cells in blood underwent clonal expansion by week 6 at 0.1 to 3.0 mg/kg.

Produced via immunoSEQ multiplex PCR; TCRdb's table is partial and in-frame only. Among tens of thousands of clones, 90% to 95% were seen once, and the ten largest hold more than 10%. Of note for this clone: As yet, its antigen is unknown.

This CDR3 has 14 amino acids. CDR1 and CDR2 (germline): SEHNR, FQNEAQ (reference sequence). V lost 3 bases to trimming and J lost 3 bases; unmatched junction nucleotides: 4. The chain uses TRBV7-9 and TRBJ2-7; 8 bases map to TRBD2. The sequence came from an adult with an advanced solid tumor such as melanoma, head and neck, liver or kidney cancer. The sample consisted of CD4+ or CD8+ T cells sorted from blood, taken in a trial of the OX40 agonist ivuxolimab. This chain's CDR3 is CASSFTSGNYEQYF. CDR3 DNA: TGTGCCAGCAGCTTTACTAGCGGAAACTACGAGCAGTACTTC.